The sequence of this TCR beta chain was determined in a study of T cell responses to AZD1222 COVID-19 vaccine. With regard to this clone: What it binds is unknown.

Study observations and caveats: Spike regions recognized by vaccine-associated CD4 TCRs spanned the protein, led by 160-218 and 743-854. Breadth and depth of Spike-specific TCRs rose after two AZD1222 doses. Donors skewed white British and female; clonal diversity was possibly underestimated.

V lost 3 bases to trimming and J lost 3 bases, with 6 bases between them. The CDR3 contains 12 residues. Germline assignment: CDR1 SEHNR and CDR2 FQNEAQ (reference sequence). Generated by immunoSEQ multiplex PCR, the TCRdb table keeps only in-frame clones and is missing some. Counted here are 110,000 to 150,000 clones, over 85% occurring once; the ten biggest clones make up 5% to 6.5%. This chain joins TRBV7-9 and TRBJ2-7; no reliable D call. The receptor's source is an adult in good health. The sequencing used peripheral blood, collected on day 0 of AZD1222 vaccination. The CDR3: CASSFYLYEQYF. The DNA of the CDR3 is TGTGCCAGCAGCTTCTATCTCTACGAGCAGTACTTC.